This T cell receptor beta chain was sequenced during a study of shared clonotypes between healthy human individuals. Some clones are missing from TCRdb's copy, which holds only in-frame ones; the method was immunoSEQ multiplex PCR. The sample has hundreds of thousands of clones; about 80% are singletons. Per the germline V gene, CDR1 is SGDLS and CDR2 is YYNGEE. Trimming removed 3 bases from V and 7 bases from J, with 16 bases in between. The CDR3 contains 15 residues. The source is a woman in her thirties or forties in good health. Some clones in this sample may be carry-over from other donors' samples. This chain uses TRBV9 with TRBJ1-4, with a tentative D call TRBD1 (6 bases). The sample consisted of PBMCs. The CDR3 DNA sequence: TGTGCCAGCAGCGCTGCCCGAACAGGGACTGAAAAACTGTTTTTT. Amino acids: CASSAARTGTEKLFF.